What follows is one TCR beta chain and its context. Its antigen is undetermined. Unrecorded immune exposure was likely among donors, who were nominally healthy when sampled. The PCR had 60 Vbeta and 13 Jbeta primers. Sequenced by immunoSEQ multiplex PCR; TCRdb stores in-frame clones only, minus some. The table shows some 130,000 clones, with about 80% occurring only once. The data are from a study of cytomegalovirus exposure and HLA in healthy donors. General observations from the study: Previously analyzed data showed that most TCR beta V segments were productive at a frequency of about 87% or about 30%. The authors enumerated roughly 160 TCR beta chains as linked to cytomegalovirus. TCR beta chains associated with HLA were, in a later analysis, more clonally expanded than equally common others.

Germline V gives CDR1 MNHEY, CDR2 SVGAGI. V dropped 6 bases and J dropped 4; count of bases not matched to a gene: 6. The CDR3 is 13 residues long. Material: PBMCs. This chain joins TRBV6-5 and TRBJ2-7; 7 bases line up with TRBD1. This TCR derives from a man aged 30 to 39 in good health and CMV-seronegative. The DNA of the CDR3 is TGTGCCAGCAGCCGAGACAGGGCTTACGAGCAGTACTTC. It translates to CASSRDRAYEQYF.